This TCR beta chain was obtained from a study of T cell changes during pregnancy in multiple sclerosis (dated by TCRdb to between 2019 and 2020). With respect to the entire study: The study examined how the T cell repertoire changed over the course of pregnancy in women with multiple sclerosis.

Receptor amplification or capture employed the immunoSEQ multiplex PCR assay. Entries here come from immuneACCESS through TCRdb and include only in-frame sequences with V and J called. Some clones fail to appear in such tables; in the studies checked, an unresolved V gene covers under half of the shortfall, and the cause of the remainder is unknown. The sample table shows 35,000 to 50,000 clones, and approximately 90% are seen once. The top ten clonotypes cover more than 1.4% of the sample. The CDR3 holds 13 amino acids from the cysteine to the phenylalanine. Only the CDR3 portion is preserved as DNA: 39 bases, with reading frame beginning at the first base. V is clipped by 5 bases and J by 8 bases, and the sequence between their germline boundaries is 13 bases long. CDR1 and CDR2 (SGHNT, YENEEA) derive from the germline V gene. Points on this clone: No antigen is known for it. No much larger clonotype is one base removed from it; base qualities were not supplied.

The rearrangement combines TRBV11-3 with TRBJ2-1, with no D gene named confidently. The specimen was PBMCs (not recorded whether the cells were cultured). The receptor was isolated from a female donor with multiple sclerosis, enrolled in a pregnancy study. The sequence in DNA is TGTGCCAGCAGCCATTATCTATCCTATGAGCAGTTCTTC. Its product reads: CASSHYLSYEQFF. Supplemented by the reference TRBV11-3 and TRBJ2-1 proteins around the CDR3, the complete variable domain is EAGVVQSPRYKIIEKKQPVAFWCNPISGHNTLYWYLQNLGQGPELLIRYENEEAVDDSQLPKDRFSAERLKGVDSTLKIQPAELGDSAVYLCASSHYLSYEQFFGPGTRLTVL.